The 14 T cell receptor beta chains presented below share a single source sample, sequenced in a study of cytomegalovirus exposure and HLA in healthy donors. A multiplex PCR was run with 60 Vbeta primers and 13 Jbeta primers. Data came from immunoSEQ multiplex PCR; TCRdb stores just in-frame clones and leaves some out. The sample includes 85,000 to 100,000 clones, around 64% of them seen just once. Sequenced input: PBMCs. The receptors derive from a human donor in good health.

This clone was recorded a few times. The DNA for the CDR3 is TGCGCCAGCAGCCGGGCGGGTGCTAACTATGGCTACACCTTC. Protein: CASSRAGANYGYTF. The genes are TRBV4-3 and TRBJ1-2; no clear D. The germline V and J ends were trimmed by 4 bases and 0 bases, with 9 bases remaining between them. There are 14 residues in the CDR3. The V gene's germline CDR1 is LGHNA and CDR2 YSLEER.

The count of this clone is one. J is TRBJ1-1 and V is TRBV6-5; D is ambiguous. The V and J ends lost 2 bases and 5 bases respectively, with 9 bases between them. This CDR3 has 13 amino acids. Germline assignment: CDR1 MNHEY and CDR2 SVGAGI. DNA of the CDR3: TGTGCCAGCAGTTACGGGCGTTGGACTGAAGCTTTCTTT. Translated, it gives CASSYGRWTEAFF.

The V and J genes are TRBV6-5 and TRBJ1-1, with D possibly being TRBD1 (6 bases). Germline values: CDR1 MNHEY, CDR2 SVGAGI. V dropped 8 bases and J dropped 1 base, with 11 bases sitting between them. This CDR3 has 13 residues. The CDR3 region is CASGRDKNTEAFF. The CDR3 DNA reads TGTGCCAGCGGACGGGACAAGAACACTGAAGCTTTCTTT.

J is TRBJ2-3 and V is TRBV5-4; TRBD2 agrees at 14 bases. This CDR3 region has 18 residues. The ends lost 4 bases at V and 7 bases at J; junction bases unmatched: 14. Per the germline V gene, CDR1 is SGHNT and CDR2 is YYREEE (reference sequence). CDR3 in amino acids: CASSPGTSGGGVIHTQYF. The CDR3 bases are TGTGCCAGCAGCCCCGGGACTAGCGGGGGCGGGGTAATACATACGCAGTATTTT.

This chain links TRBV11-1 with TRBJ2-2; D is uncertain. Germline V gene sequence: CDR1 SGHAT, CDR2 FQDESV (reference sequence). V gave up 3 bases and J gave up 7 bases, with 15 bases separating them. This CDR3 is 15 amino acids long. This CDR3 is CASSFSSFMVGELFF. DNA of the CDR3: TGTGCCAGCAGCTTTTCCAGTTTCATGGTCGGGGAGCTGTTTTTT.

Note on this clone: The junction and the germline gene differ at one end; a read error may be behind it. The chain recombines TRBV7-7 with TRBJ2-7; D tentatively reads TRBD1 or TRBD2 (5 bases each). Germline V CDR1 and CDR2: SSHAT, FNYEAQ (reference sequence). CDR3 length equals 13 residues. The CDR3 sequence: CASSLAQGDEQYF. The CDR3 nucleotides read TGTGCTAGCAGCTTAGCGCAAGGGGACGAGCAGTACTTC.

The chain combines TRBV5-1 with TRBJ2-7; the match to TRBD2 covers 8 bases. From germline, CDR1 is SGHRS and CDR2 YFSETQ. V dropped 4 bases and J dropped 6; count of bases not matched to a gene: 3. The CDR3 has 12 amino acids. CDR3: CASSGAGVEQYF. In nucleotides, the CDR3 is TGCGCCAGCAGCGGAGCGGGGGTCGAGCAGTACTTC.

The chain recombines TRBV7-2 with TRBJ2-7, with 9 bases identical to TRBD2. Losses at the gene ends were 4 bases for V and 4 bases for J; bases not matched to a gene: 14. This CDR3 spans 17 amino acids. Germline loops: CDR1 SGHTA, CDR2 FQGNSA. The CDR3, as DNA: TGTGCCAGCAGCTCCCGCCGCGGGGGGGCCGTCGGATACGAGCAGTACTTC. Protein: CASSSRRGGAVGYEQYF.

This clone was observed a handful of times. This chain uses TRBV25-1 with TRBJ2-7; D is unresolved. V was clipped by 2 bases and J by 3 bases, with 2 bases between them. CDR3 length equals 11 residues. The germline V gene has CDR1 MGHDK and CDR2 SYGVNS. CDR3 in DNA: TGTGCCAGCAGTGAACACTACGAGCAGTACTTC. It encodes CASSEHYEQYF.

V gene TRBV6-6 combines with J gene TRBJ1-2, with D maybe TRBD1 (5 bases). CDR3 size: 12 residues. Germline lookup yields CDR1 MNHNY and CDR2 SVGAGI (reference sequence). Trimming cost V 1 base and J 6 bases, with 6 bases left between them. CDR3 region: CASSYLGDGYTF. The CDR3 DNA sequence: TGTGCCAGCAGTTACTTAGGGGATGGCTACACCTTC.

The chain combines TRBV7-9 with TRBJ2-7; a possible D gene is TRBD2 (6 bases). CDR1 and CDR2 (germline): SEHNR, FQNEAQ (reference sequence). CDR3 length equals 15 residues. Trimming removed 5 bases from V and 0 bases from J, with 14 bases in between. The CDR3 sequence is CASSLGGILSYEQYF. For the CDR3, the DNA is TGTGCCAGCAGCCTGGGGGGTATCCTCTCCTACGAGCAGTACTTC.

By its share, this clone is medium-sized. The V and J genes are TRBV4-3 and TRBJ2-7; 7 bases match TRBD1. The V and J ends lost 4 bases and 0 bases, in that order; junction bases with no gene match: 6. CDR3 length: 15 residues. Germline CDR1 is LGHNA and CDR2 is YSLEER. DNA of the CDR3: TGCGCCAGCAGCCCCCAGAGGACAGGCTCCTACGAGCAGTACTTC. This translates into CASSPQRTGSYEQYF.

Remarks on this clone: The same CDR3 arises from other DNA sequences in this sample as well. The chain is built from TRBV19 and TRBJ1-2; D not resolved. This CDR3 has 15 residues. In germline, CDR1 is LNHDA, CDR2 SQIVND (reference sequence). The V gene lost 6 bases and the J gene lost 0 bases, with 14 bases spanning the gap. In DNA, the CDR3 is TGTGCCAGTAGCTTTCCAGGAAGCCCTAACTATGGCTACACCTTC. Encoded protein: CASSFPGSPNYGYTF.

The rearrangement links TRBV5-5 to TRBJ2-7; TRBD2 is a possible D gene (6 bases). Germline CDR1 reads SGHKS; CDR2 reads YYEKEE (reference sequence). V was trimmed by 3 bases and J by 3 bases, leaving 10 bases between them. The CDR3 has 13 amino acids. The CDR3 DNA reads as TGTGCCAGCAGCTCGGCGGAGGGCTACGAGCAGTACTTC. Translating gives CASSSAEGYEQYF.